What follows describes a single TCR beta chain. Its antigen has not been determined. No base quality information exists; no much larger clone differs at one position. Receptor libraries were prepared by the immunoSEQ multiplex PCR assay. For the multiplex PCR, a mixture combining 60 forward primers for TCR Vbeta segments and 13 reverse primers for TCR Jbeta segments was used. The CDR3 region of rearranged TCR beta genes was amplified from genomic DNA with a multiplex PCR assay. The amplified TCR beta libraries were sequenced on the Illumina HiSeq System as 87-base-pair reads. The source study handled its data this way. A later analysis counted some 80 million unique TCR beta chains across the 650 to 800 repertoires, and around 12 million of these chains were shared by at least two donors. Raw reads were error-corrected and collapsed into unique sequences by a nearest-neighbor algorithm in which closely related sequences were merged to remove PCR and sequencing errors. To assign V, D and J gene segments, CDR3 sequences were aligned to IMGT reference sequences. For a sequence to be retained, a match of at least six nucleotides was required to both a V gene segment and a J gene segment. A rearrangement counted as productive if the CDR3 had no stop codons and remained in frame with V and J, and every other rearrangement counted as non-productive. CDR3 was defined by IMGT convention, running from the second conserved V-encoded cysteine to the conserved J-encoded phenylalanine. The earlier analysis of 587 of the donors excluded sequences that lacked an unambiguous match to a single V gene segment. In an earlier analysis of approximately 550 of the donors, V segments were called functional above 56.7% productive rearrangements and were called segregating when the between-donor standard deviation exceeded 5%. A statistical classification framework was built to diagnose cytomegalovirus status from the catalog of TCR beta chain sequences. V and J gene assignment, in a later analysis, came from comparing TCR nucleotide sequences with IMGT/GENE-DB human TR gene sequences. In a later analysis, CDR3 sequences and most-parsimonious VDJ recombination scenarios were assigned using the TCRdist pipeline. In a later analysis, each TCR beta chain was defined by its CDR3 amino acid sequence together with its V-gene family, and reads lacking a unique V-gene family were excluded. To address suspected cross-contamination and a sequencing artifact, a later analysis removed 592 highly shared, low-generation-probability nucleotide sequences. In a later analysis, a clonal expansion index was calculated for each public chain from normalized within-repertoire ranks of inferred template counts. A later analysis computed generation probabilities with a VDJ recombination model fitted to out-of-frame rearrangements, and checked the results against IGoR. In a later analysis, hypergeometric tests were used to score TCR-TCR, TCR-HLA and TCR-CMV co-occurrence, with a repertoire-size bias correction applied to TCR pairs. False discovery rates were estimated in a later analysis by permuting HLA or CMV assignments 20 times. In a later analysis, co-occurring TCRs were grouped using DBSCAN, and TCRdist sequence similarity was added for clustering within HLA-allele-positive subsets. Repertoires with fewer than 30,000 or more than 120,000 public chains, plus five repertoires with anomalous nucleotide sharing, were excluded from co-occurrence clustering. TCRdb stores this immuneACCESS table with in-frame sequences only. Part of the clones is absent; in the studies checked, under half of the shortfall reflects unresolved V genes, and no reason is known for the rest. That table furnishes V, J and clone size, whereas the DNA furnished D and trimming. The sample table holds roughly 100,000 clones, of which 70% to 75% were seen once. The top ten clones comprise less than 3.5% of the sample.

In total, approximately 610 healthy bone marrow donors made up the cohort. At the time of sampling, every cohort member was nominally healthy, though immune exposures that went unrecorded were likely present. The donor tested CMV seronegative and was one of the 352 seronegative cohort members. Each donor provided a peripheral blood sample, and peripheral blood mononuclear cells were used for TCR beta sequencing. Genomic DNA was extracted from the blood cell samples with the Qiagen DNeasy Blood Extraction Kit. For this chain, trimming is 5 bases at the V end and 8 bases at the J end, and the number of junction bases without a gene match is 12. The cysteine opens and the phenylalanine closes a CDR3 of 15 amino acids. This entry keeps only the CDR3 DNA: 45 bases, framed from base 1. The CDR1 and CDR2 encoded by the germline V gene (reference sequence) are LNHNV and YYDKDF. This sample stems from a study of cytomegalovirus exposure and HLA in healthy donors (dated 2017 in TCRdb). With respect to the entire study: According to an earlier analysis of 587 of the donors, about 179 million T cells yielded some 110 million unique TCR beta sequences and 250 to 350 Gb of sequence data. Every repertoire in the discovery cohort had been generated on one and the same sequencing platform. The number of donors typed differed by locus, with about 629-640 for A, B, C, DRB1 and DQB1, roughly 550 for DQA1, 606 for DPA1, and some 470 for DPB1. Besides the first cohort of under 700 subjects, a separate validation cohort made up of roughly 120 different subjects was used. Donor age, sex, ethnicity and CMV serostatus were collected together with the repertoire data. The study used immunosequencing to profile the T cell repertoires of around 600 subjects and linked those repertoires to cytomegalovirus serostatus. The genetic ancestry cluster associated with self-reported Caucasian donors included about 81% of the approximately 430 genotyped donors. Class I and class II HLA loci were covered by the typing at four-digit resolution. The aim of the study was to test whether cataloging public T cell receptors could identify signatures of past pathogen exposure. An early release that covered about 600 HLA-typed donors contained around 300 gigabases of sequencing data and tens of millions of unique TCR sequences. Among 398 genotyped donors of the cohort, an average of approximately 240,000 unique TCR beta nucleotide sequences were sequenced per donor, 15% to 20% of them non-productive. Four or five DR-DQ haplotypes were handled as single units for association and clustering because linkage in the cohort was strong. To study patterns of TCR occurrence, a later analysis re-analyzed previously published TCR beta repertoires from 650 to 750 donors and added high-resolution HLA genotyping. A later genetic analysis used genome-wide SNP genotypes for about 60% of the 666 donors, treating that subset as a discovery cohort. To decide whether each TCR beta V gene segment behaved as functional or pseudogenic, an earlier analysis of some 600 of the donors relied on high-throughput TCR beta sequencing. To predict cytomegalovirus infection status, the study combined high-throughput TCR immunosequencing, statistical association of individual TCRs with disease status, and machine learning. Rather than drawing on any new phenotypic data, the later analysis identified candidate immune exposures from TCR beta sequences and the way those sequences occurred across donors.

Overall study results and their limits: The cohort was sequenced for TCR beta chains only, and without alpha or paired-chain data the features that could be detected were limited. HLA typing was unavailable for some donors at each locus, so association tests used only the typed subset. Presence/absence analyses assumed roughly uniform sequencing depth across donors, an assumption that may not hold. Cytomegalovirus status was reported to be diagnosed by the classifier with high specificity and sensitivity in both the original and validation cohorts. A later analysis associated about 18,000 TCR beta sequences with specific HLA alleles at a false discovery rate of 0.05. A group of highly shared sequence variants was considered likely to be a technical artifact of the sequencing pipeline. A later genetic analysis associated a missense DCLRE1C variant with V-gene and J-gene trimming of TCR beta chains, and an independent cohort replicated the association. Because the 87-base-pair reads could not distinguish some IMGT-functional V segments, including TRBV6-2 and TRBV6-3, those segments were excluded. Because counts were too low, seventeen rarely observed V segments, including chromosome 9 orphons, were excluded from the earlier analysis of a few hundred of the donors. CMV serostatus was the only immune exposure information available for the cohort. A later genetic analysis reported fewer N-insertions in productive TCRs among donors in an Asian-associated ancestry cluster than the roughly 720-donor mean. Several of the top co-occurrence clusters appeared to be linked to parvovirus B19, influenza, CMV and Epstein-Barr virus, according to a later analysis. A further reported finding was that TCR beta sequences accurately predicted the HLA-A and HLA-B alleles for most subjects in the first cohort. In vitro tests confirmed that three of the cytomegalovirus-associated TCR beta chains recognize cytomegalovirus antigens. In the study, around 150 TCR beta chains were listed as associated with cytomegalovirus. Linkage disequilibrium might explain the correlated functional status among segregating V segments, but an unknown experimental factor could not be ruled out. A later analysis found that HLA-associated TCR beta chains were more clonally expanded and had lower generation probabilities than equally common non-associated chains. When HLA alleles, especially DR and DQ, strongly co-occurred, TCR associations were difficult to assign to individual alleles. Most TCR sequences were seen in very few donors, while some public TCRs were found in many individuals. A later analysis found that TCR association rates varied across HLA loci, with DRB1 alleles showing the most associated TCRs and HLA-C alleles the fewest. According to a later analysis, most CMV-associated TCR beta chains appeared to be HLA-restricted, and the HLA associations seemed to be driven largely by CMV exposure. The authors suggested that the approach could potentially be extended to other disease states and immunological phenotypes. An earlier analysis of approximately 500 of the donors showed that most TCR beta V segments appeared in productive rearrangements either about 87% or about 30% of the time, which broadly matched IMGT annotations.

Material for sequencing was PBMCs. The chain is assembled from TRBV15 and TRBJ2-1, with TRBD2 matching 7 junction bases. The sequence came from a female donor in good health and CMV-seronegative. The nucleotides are TGTGCCACCAGCCCTCGCAGGGAGGGCCCCCATGAGCAGTTCTTC. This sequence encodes CATSPRREGPHEQFF.